This TCR beta chain was retrieved from a study of blood T cell repertoires in COVID-19. As for the study in general: Acute-phase and convalescent COVID-19 samples originated in the United States, Italy and Spain. From T cells, B-cell-depleted T cells, or PBMCs came the material, which was cDNA or gDNA.

The Seattle site enrolled patients during active infection and followed them longitudinally. Germline V lookup: CDR1 MGHDK, CDR2 SYGVNS. This CDR3 spans 15 amino acids. The ends were cut back, 6 bases at V and 4 bases at J, with 15 bases in the middle. Per the study methods: Estimation of nucleated cell counts was performed using reference gene primer amplification. Libraries were prepared by immunoSEQ multiplex PCR; TCRdb keeps only in-frame clonotypes and omits some of them. The V and J calls and clone size come from that table; D and trimming were worked out from the DNA. The sample has 450,000 or so clones, 75% to 90% seen once.

The sequence was collected from a middle-aged woman with COVID-19, enrolled during active disease. V and J are TRBV25-1 and TRBJ1-4; a possible D gene is TRBD1 (6 bases). Source material: peripheral blood. CDR3 protein: CASRPSTGLNEKLFF. The CDR3 nucleotides are TGTGCCAGCAGACCATCGACAGGACTTAATGAAAAACTGTTTTTT.